These T cell receptor beta chains were read from a single sample in a study of blood T cell repertoires in COVID-19. Method: immunoSEQ multiplex PCR; TCRdb's copy keeps in-frame clones and lacks some. The data show about 190,000 clones, around 89% seen once. Source material: peripheral blood. The receptors stem from a middle-aged man with acute or convalescent COVID-19. CDR3s leave out the opening cysteine and the closing phenylalanine or tryptophan. Each record gives: V gene, clone size, D gene, CDR3 protein. The D gene is left open where the match is weak. Clone size appears in some rows only: once, few, many, or a class for an expanded clone.

>TRBV5-6|NA|NA
ASSAGSPNYGYT
>TRBV27|NA|NA
TSSPHRVGKETQY
>TRBV12-3/TRBV12-4|NA|TRBD1
ASTQGASQPQH
>TRBV7-8|NA|NA
ASSLRVRGTESNYGYT
>TRBV19|NA|TRBD1
ASSRRGNQPQH
>TRBV7-9|NA|TRBD2
ASSSTGGLGDTQY
>TRBV5-1|NA|NA
ASSTRAGSYNEQF
>TRBV28|NA|TRBD1
ASSLAGGAGYEQY
>TRBV5-1|NA|NA
ASSLALRDQSYEQY
>TRBV11-2|NA|NA
ASSSVVAKNIQY
>TRBV11-2|NA|TRBD1
ASSSGQGSYNEQF
>TRBV11-2|NA|TRBD1
ASSLGQGRWNNSPLH
>TRBV5-8|NA|NA
ASSLGLQNTGELF
>TRBV6-5|NA|TRBD2
ASNPGRDYTDTQY
>TRBV27|NA|NA
ASSLSWGQPYEQY
>TRBV19|NA|NA
ATESVTGNQPQH
>TRBV19|NA|TRBD2
ASSLRGLAGADTQY
>TRBV5-8|NA|NA
ASSLARYNEQF
>TRBV30|NA|NA
AWRSRVPWSWEQF
>TRBV14|NA|TRBD1
ASSQDGTGRGEKLF
>TRBV19|few|NA
ASSPWGDLDEQF
>TRBV6-2/TRBV6-3|NA|NA
ASSNRELANTGELF
>TRBV6-6|NA|NA
ASSPYRNEQF
>TRBV6-2/TRBV6-3|NA|TRBD1
ASSYEGTGDYGYT
>TRBV5-6|NA|NA
ASSPGESPNTEAF
>TRBV5-1|NA|NA
ASSAVTGSVDYT
>TRBV15|NA|NA
ATSRMASNQPQH
>TRBV20-1|NA|TRBD2
SASAEGRLAGQTDTQY
>TRBV7-6|NA|NA
ASSSFPGSGANVLT
>TRBV19|NA|NA
ASSQQSNTEAF
>TRBV7-8|NA|NA
ASSLGQTGANVLT
>TRBV27|NA|NA
ASSAKGPQETQY
>TRBV28|NA|TRBD1
ASSAQGAKNIQY
>TRBV4-1|NA|TRBD1
ASSLPGTGAYNEQF
>TRBV6-5|NA|TRBD1
ASSSGQGPEAF
>TRBV19|NA|TRBD1
ASTSSGTGDHYGYT
>TRBV2|NA|TRBD1
ASSLIQGAVGGYT